A selection of T cell receptor beta chains follows, all from one sample in a study of PD-1 blockade in classical Hodgkin lymphoma. Data came from immunoSEQ multiplex PCR; TCRdb stores just in-frame clones and leaves some out. The sample has fewer than 35,000 clones; about 87% are singletons. The sequencing input was CD4+ T cells from blood. Receptor source: a human donor with classical Hodgkin lymphoma. CDR3s include the opening cysteine and the closing phenylalanine or tryptophan.

v_call: TRBV5-1
j_call: TRBJ2-2
cdr3_aa: CASSNRGELFF

v_call: TRBV5-4
j_call: TRBJ1-1
cdr3_aa: CASSLGDRPLNTEAFF

v_call: TRBV2
j_call: TRBJ1-2
cdr3_aa: CASRVDRVEGGGYTF

v_call: TRBV4-2
j_call: TRBJ1-5
cdr3_aa: CASSPLGRENSNQPQHF

v_call: TRBV7-9
j_call: TRBJ2-1
cdr3_aa: CASSPDTNNEQFF

v_call: TRBV28
j_call: TRBJ1-3
cdr3_aa: CASSLSGVGNTIYF

v_call: TRBV28
j_call: TRBJ2-7
cdr3_aa: CASSSPGSSYEQYF

v_call: TRBV28
j_call: TRBJ2-7
cdr3_aa: CASSSSFYEQYF

v_call: TRBV7-7
j_call: TRBJ2-1
cdr3_aa: CASSLRASGAYNEQFF

v_call: TRBV20-1
j_call: TRBJ1-1
cdr3_aa: CSARTGTEAFF

v_call: TRBV15
j_call: TRBJ2-3
cdr3_aa: CATSRVPGLAETDTQYF

v_call: TRBV6-6
j_call: TRBJ2-7
cdr3_aa: CASSYSPSSYEQYF

v_call: TRBV4-2
j_call: TRBJ2-5
cdr3_aa: CASSRLAGAGETQYF

v_call: TRBV27
j_call: TRBJ2-2
cdr3_aa: CASRTRGRNTGELFF

v_call: TRBV27
j_call: TRBJ2-1
cdr3_aa: CASSLSAGQYNEQFF

v_call: TRBV14
j_call: TRBJ2-2
cdr3_aa: CASSQERSGPNTGELFF

v_call: TRBV6-1
j_call: TRBJ1-4
cdr3_aa: CASRNGQGGVEKLFF

v_call: TRBV18
j_call: TRBJ2-2
cdr3_aa: CASSPPVQGRNGELFF

v_call: TRBV6-4
j_call: TRBJ1-5
cdr3_aa: CASSESQGTQPQHF

v_call: TRBV19
j_call: TRBJ1-1
cdr3_aa: CASSSTGQRTEAFF

v_call: TRBV28
j_call: .
cdr3_aa: CASSGFGQIYEQYF

v_call: TRBV11-2
j_call: TRBJ1-1
cdr3_aa: CASRPLRGPNTEAFF

v_call: TRBV4-1
j_call: TRBJ2-1
cdr3_aa: CASSQEGTSGSNDEQFF

v_call: TRBV29-1
j_call: TRBJ1-1
cdr3_aa: CSVGDRDKAFF

v_call: TRBV18
j_call: TRBJ2-5
cdr3_aa: CASSPPRPNQETQYF

v_call: TRBV5-6
j_call: TRBJ1-2
cdr3_aa: CASKTANYGYTF

v_call: TRBV7-9
j_call: TRBJ2-2
cdr3_aa: CASTPRSGRASTGELFF

v_call: TRBV19
j_call: TRBJ2-2
cdr3_aa: CASSKYSGRAETGELFF

v_call: TRBV7-7
j_call: TRBJ2-2
cdr3_aa: CASSLTTGELFF

v_call: TRBV5-1
j_call: TRBJ1-1
cdr3_aa: CASSSTGAAGTEAFF

v_call: TRBV29-1
j_call: TRBJ1-1
cdr3_aa: CSVGVEGRGNTEAFF

v_call: TRBV7-9
j_call: TRBJ1-5
cdr3_aa: CASSHPGQGAGGNQPQHF

v_call: TRBV19
j_call: TRBJ2-1
cdr3_aa: CASNPRRSSYNEQFF

v_call: TRBV7-8
j_call: TRBJ1-1
cdr3_aa: CASSFSSTEAFF

v_call: TRBV5-1
j_call: TRBJ2-1
cdr3_aa: CASSLGASPYNEQFF

v_call: TRBV5-4
j_call: TRBJ2-1
cdr3_aa: CASIQEGLSYNEQFF

v_call: TRBV11-3
j_call: TRBJ2-1
cdr3_aa: CASSFGGTGHYNEQFF

v_call: TRBV4-2
j_call: TRBJ2-6
cdr3_aa: CASSATGARSGANVLTF

v_call: TRBV2
j_call: TRBJ1-5
cdr3_aa: CASSVENSNQPQHF